The rows below give T cell receptor beta chains drawn from one sample of a study of blood T cell repertoires in COVID-19. Profiling relied on immunoSEQ multiplex PCR, and the TCRdb table lists in-frame clones only, not all of them. The data contain 250,000 to 350,000 clones, about 85% of them singletons. Input material: peripheral blood. These receptors were obtained from a man aged 18 to 30 with active or convalescent COVID-19. Each CDR3 is given with its conserved first and last residue. A D gene is named only where the DNA matches it firmly.

j_gene: TRBJ2-2; d_gene: .; len: 13; v_gene: TRBV20-1; CDR3nt: TGCAGTGCTAGTCCCCATAACACCGGGGAGCTGTTTTTT; CDR3aa: CSASPHNTGELFF
j_gene: TRBJ2-2; d_gene: TRBD2; len: 16; v_gene: TRBV5-4; CDR3nt: TGTGCCAGCAGCTTGCCTCCGGGACTAGCGTCCGGGGAGCTGTTTTTT; CDR3aa: CASSLPPGLASGELFF
j_gene: TRBJ1-6; d_gene: .; len: 15; v_gene: TRBV27; CDR3nt: TGTGCCAGCAGTTCCGCGGCCTACGCGAATTCACCCCTCCACTTT; CDR3aa: CASSSAAYANSPLHF
j_gene: TRBJ2-7; d_gene: .; len: 18; v_gene: TRBV6-1; CDR3nt: TGTGCCAGCAGTGAAAAGTTATACGGTGGGCAGGGATCGAGGGAGCAGTACTTC; CDR3aa: CASSEKLYGGQGSREQYF
j_gene: TRBJ2-7; d_gene: TRBD1; len: 12; v_gene: TRBV29-1; CDR3nt: TGCAGCGTGAGACAGGGGTCGTACGAGCAGTACTTC; CDR3aa: CSVRQGSYEQYF
j_gene: TRBJ1-5; d_gene: TRBD1; len: 14; v_gene: TRBV19; CDR3nt: TGTGCCAGTAGTCTCCGGGACAGTAATCAGCCCCAGCATTTT; CDR3aa: CASSLRDSNQPQHF
j_gene: TRBJ1-5; d_gene: .; len: 13; v_gene: TRBV3-1/TRBV3-2; CDR3nt: TGTGCCAGCAGCCCCTATGAGAATCAGCCCCAGCATTTT; CDR3aa: CASSPYENQPQHF
j_gene: TRBJ2-5; d_gene: .; len: 14; v_gene: TRBV5-1; CDR3nt: TGCGCCAGCAGCCCTAGGACAGCCCAAGAGACCCAGTACTTC; CDR3aa: CASSPRTAQETQYF
j_gene: TRBJ2-2; d_gene: .; len: 14; v_gene: TRBV7-3; CDR3nt: TGTGCCAGCAGCATTTCACAGGACACCGGGGAGCTGTTTTTT; CDR3aa: CASSISQDTGELFF
j_gene: TRBJ2-2; d_gene: .; len: 15; v_gene: TRBV19; CDR3nt: TGTGCCAGTAGTATCTTGGGGGGACGGGCCGGGGAGCTGTTTTTT; CDR3aa: CASSILGGRAGELFF
j_gene: TRBJ2-1; d_gene: .; len: 14; v_gene: TRBV15; CDR3nt: TGTGCCACCAGCAGAGATCGCGGGGTCAATGAGCAGTTCTTC; CDR3aa: CATSRDRGVNEQFF
j_gene: TRBJ1-1; d_gene: TRBD1; len: 13; v_gene: TRBV6-6; CDR3nt: TGTGCCAGCACCACGAACGGACAGGGCTCGGCTTTCTTT; CDR3aa: CASTTNGQGSAFF
j_gene: TRBJ2-7; d_gene: TRBD2; len: 15; v_gene: TRBV2; CDR3nt: TGTGCCAGCAGGCAGACTAGCGGGGTCATTTACGAGCAGTACTTC; CDR3aa: CASRQTSGVIYEQYF
j_gene: TRBJ2-1; d_gene: TRBD1; len: 17; v_gene: TRBV19; CDR3nt: TGTGCCAGTGGGGTCAGTACAGGGGTTTCTTCGTACAATGAGCAGTTCTTC; CDR3aa: CASGVSTGVSSYNEQFF
j_gene: TRBJ1-6; d_gene: .; len: 14; v_gene: TRBV7-3; CDR3nt: TGTGCCAGCAGCTTCGGGAACAATAATTCACCCCTCCACTTT; CDR3aa: CASSFGNNNSPLHF
j_gene: TRBJ1-5; d_gene: .; len: 15; v_gene: TRBV6-5; CDR3nt: TGTGCCAGCAGTAAGGACAGTGATAGCAATCAGCCCCAGCATTTT; CDR3aa: CASSKDSDSNQPQHF